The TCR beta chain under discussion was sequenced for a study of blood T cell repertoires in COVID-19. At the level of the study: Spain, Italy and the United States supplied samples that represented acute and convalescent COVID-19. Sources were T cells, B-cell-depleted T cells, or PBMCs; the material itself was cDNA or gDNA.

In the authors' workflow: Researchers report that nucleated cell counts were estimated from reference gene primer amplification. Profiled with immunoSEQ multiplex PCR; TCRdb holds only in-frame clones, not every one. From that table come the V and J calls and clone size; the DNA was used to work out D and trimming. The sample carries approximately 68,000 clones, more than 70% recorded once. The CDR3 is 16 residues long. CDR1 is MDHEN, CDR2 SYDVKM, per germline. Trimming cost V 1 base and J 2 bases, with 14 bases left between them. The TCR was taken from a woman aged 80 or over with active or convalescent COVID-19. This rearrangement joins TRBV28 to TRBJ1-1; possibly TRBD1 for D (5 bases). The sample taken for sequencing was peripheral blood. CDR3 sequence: CASSLSGNSVNTEAFF. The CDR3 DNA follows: TGTGCCAGCAGTTTATCAGGGAATTCGGTAAACACTGAAGCTTTCTTT. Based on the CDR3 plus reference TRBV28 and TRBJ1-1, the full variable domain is DVKVTQSSRYLVKRTGEKVFLECVQDMDHENMFWYRQDPGLGLRLIYFSYDVKMKEKGDIPEGYSVSREKKERFSLILESASTNQTSMYLCASSLSGNSVNTEAFFGQGTRLTVV.